The 29 T cell receptor beta chains below were found in one sample sequenced in a study of blood T cells in healthy people across ages. PCR was performed a second time for 7 to 11 cycles using a sample-barcoded 5' primer and a J-beta primer mix. TCRdb re-analysed the 5' RACE reads in MiXCR, keeping a single row per CDR3 protein. This table holds roughly 800,000 distinct CDR3 sequences, more than 45% found once. The sample consisted of blood. These TCRs come from a man aged 25-40 years in good health.

The chain joins TRBV5-1 to TRBJ1-4, with TRBD1 as a possible D gene (5 bases). Germline V CDR1 and CDR2: SGHRS, YFSETQ. The germline V and J ends were trimmed by 5 bases and 8 bases, with 16 bases remaining between them. This CDR3 has 14 amino acids. The CDR3 DNA follows: TGCGCCAGCAGTACGACAGTCACGAAGGAAAAACTGTTTTTT. This translates into CASSTTVTKEKLFF.

The chain combines TRBV5-1 with TRBJ2-5; 7 bases map to TRBD2. The length of the CDR3 is 14 residues. Per the germline V gene, CDR1 is SGHRS and CDR2 is YFSETQ. J gave up 1 base and V 5 bases, and 5 bases lay outside the gene matches. CDR3 nucleotide sequence: TGCGCCAGCAGTACCGGGGGGATCCAAGAGACCCAGTACTTC. It codes for CASSTGGIQETQYF.

This clonotype was observed a handful of times. V gene TRBV18 combines with J gene TRBJ2-3; 8 bases agree with TRBD2. The CDR3 runs 16 residues. Germline values: CDR1 KGHSH, CDR2 LQKENI. Trimming cost V 3 bases and J 0 bases; bases outside gene matches: 5. The CDR3 coding sequence is TGTGCCAGCTCACCCGCCCAGCGGGGGAGCACAGATACGCAGTATTTT. This codes for CASSPAQRGSTDTQYF. The entire variable domain, with the rest obtained from reference TRBV18 and TRBJ2-3, is as follows: NAGVMQNPRHLVRRRGQEARLRCSPMKGHSHVYWYRQLPEEGLKFMVYLQKENIIDESGMPKERFSAEFPKEGPSILRIQQVVRGDSAAYFCASSPAQRGSTDTQYFGPGTRLTVL.

This clonotype showed up just once. Given a far larger clone just one base away, this is likely a sequencing read error. The rearrangement links TRBV25-1 to TRBJ2-7; no firm D call. Trimming shortened V by 4 bases and J by 3 bases, and 7 bases separated the two germline ends. Germline CDR1 and CDR2: MGHDK and SYGVNS. The CDR3 totals 12 residues. The CDR3 here is CASSADFYEQYF. The CDR3, as DNA: TGTGCCAGCAGTGCAGACTTCTACGAGCAGTACTTC.

This clonotype appeared a few times. The chain employs TRBV7-2 and TRBJ2-5; D possibly corresponds to TRBD2 (6 bases). Trimming removed 5 bases at V and 1 base at J, with 17 bases between. The length of the CDR3 is 16 residues. Germline CDR1 and CDR2: SGHTA and FQGNSA. CDR3: CASSQGGGYPQETQYF. As DNA, the CDR3 is TGTGCCAGCAGCCAGGGAGGCGGGTACCCCCAAGAGACCCAGTACTTC.

This chain joins TRBV7-2 and TRBJ2-6; 7 bases are a match to TRBD1. In germline, CDR1 is SGHTA, CDR2 FQGNSA. This CDR3 has 18 residues. The J segment lost 0 bases and the V segment lost 0 bases, leaving 5 bases of the junction unmatched. The CDR3 DNA sequence: TGTGCCAGCAGCTTAGCGGGGACAGCCAACTCTGGGGCCAACGTCCTGACTTTC. This codes for CASSLAGTANSGANVLTF. Full variable domain (rest looked up from reference TRBV7-2 and TRBJ2-6): GAGVSQSPSNKVTEKGKDVELRCDPISGHTALYWYRQSLGQGLEFLIYFQGNSAPDKSGLPSDRFSAERTGGSVSTLTIQRTQQEDSAVYLCASSLAGTANSGANVLTFGAGSRLTVL.

The chain is built from TRBV7-9 and TRBJ2-1, with TRBD2 as a possible D gene (6 bases). This CDR3 contains 14 residues. Trimming took off 5 bases at V and 7 bases at J, with 15 bases between the two ends. CDR1 and CDR2 from the germline V gene are SEHNR and FQNEAQ (reference sequence). CDR3 loop: CASSTTTGVNEQFF. The CDR3 region has the DNA TGTGCCAGCAGCACCACAACGGGGGTTAATGAGCAGTTCTTC.

The rearrangement links TRBV7-6 to TRBJ2-7; D gene uncertain. CDR3 length: 15 residues. CDR1 is SGHVS, CDR2 FNYEAQ, per germline. Trimming cost V 3 bases and J 3 bases, with 15 bases left between them. CDR3 nucleotides: TGTGCCAGCAGCTTTCGGCCCCCACCTAGCTACGAGCAGTACTTC. This codes for CASSFRPPPSYEQYF.

V is TRBV4-2 and J is TRBJ2-7; D is unclear. Germline values: CDR1 LGHNA, CDR2 YNFKEQ. This CDR3 spans 16 amino acids. Trimming stripped 1 base from V and 3 bases from J, with 16 bases between. CDR3 in DNA: TGTGCCAGCAGCCAAGCTATCCAAAGGCCATTCTACGAGCAGTACTTC. This translates into CASSQAIQRPFYEQYF.

The rearrangement joins TRBV18 to TRBJ2-3; D may be TRBD1 or TRBD2 (5 bases each). Germline V CDR1 and CDR2: KGHSH, LQKENI. The ends were cut back, 8 bases at V and 1 base at J, with 13 bases in the middle. The CDR3 contains 14 residues. The CDR3 DNA sequence: TGTGCCAGCCGAGGGGTCGCGGGCACAGATACGCAGTATTTT. Protein product: CASRGVAGTDTQYF.

The V gene is TRBV12-3 or TRBV12-4, the J gene TRBJ2-7; TRBD2 is a possible D gene (6 bases). The CDR3 loop spans 14 amino acids. V was trimmed by 3 bases and J by 6 bases, leaving 15 bases between them. The CDR3 nucleotides read TGTGCCAGCAGTTTTCCGGATCGGGGAGGCGAGCAGTACTTC. Its translation is CASSFPDRGGEQYF.

This clonotype has just a few counts. The chain combines TRBV7-2 with TRBJ2-3, with D tentatively TRBD1 (5 bases). CDR3 length: 15 amino acids. Trimming took off 5 bases at V and 2 bases at J, with 14 bases between the two ends. CDR1 is SGHTA and CDR2 is FQGNSA in the germline V gene. CDR3 residues: CASSLRGGHTDTQYF. The CDR3 bases are TGTGCCAGCAGCCTGAGAGGCGGACACACAGATACGCAGTATTTT.

This clonotype occurred many times. The chain couples TRBV29-1 to TRBJ2-7; possibly TRBD1 for D (6 bases). CDR1 and CDR2 (germline): SQVTM, ANQGSEA. This CDR3 contains 14 residues. V gave up 6 bases and J gave up 0 bases, with 15 bases separating them. The CDR3 DNA is TGCAGCGTCATAGAGCCCAGGGGCTCCTACGAGCAGTACTTC. As protein: CSVIEPRGSYEQYF.

This chain joins TRBV12-3 or TRBV12-4 and TRBJ1-2; 7 bases are a match to TRBD1. This CDR3 contains 15 residues. V shed 8 bases and J 1 base; nucleotides not matched to a gene: 10. The CDR3: CASQKVGQLNYGYTF. The CDR3 DNA sequence: TGTGCCAGCCAAAAGGTGGGACAGCTTAACTATGGCTACACCTTC.

For the CDR3, the DNA is TGCAGCGTTGGAGGTACCGAGCAGTACTTC. Translating it yields CSVGGTEQYF. V usage is TRBV29-1 and J usage is TRBJ2-5; D gene unclear. The DNA end is more similar to TRBJ2-7, so the J call may be wrong. The germline V gene has CDR1 SQVTM and CDR2 ANQGSEA. The length of the CDR3 is 10 residues.

A few counts support this clonotype. The chain combines TRBV29-1 with TRBJ2-5, with a possible D match to TRBD1 (5 bases). This CDR3 contains 13 residues. V lost 6 bases and J lost 3, with 14 bases in between. Germline V lookup: CDR1 SQVTM, CDR2 ANQGSEA. CDR3 bases: TGCAGCGTCACCCGGACACTTGAAGAGACCCAGTACTTC. Residues: CSVTRTLEETQYF.

The CDR3 here is CASSPDSRQLEKLFF. The CDR3 DNA is TGTGCCAGCAGCCCTGACTCACGACAGCTTGAAAAACTGTTTTTT. The chain carries TRBV3-1 and TRBJ1-4, with D perhaps TRBD1 (5 bases). Germline V gene lookup returns CDR1 LGHDT and CDR2 YNNKEL (reference sequence). The CDR3 totals 15 residues. Trimming left V 4 bases short and J 7 bases short, with 16 bases between.

This rearrangement joins TRBV3-1 to TRBJ2-1; perhaps TRBD2 as D (6 bases). Trimming left V 7 bases short and J 0 bases short, with 16 bases between. Germline V lookup: CDR1 LGHDT, CDR2 YNNKEL (reference sequence). This CDR3 is built from 16 residues. In DNA form, the CDR3 reads TGTGCCAGCACCCCCGGGACTCCGCCCTCCTACAATGAGCAGTTCTTC. Its translation is CASTPGTPPSYNEQFF.

Only one count was recorded for this clonotype. The chain combines TRBV9 with TRBJ2-1; 8 bases match TRBD2. V lost 2 bases, J lost 4 bases, and 17 bases stayed unmatched. Germline V gene sequence: CDR1 SGDLS, CDR2 YYNGEE. CDR3 size: 19 residues. The CDR3 DNA sequence: TGTGCCAGCAGCGTTTCGAGACGTCAAGGGGCTAGCGGGTACAATGAGCAGTTCTTC. Protein sequence: CASSVSRRQGASGYNEQFF.

V gene TRBV15 combines with J gene TRBJ2-3; TRBD2 matches 7 bases. This CDR3 is built from 17 residues. The V and J ends lost 6 bases and 2 bases, in that order; junction bases with no gene match: 14. Germline V gives CDR1 LNHNV, CDR2 YYDKDF (reference sequence). The CDR3 reads CATRPSFGGGPTDTQYF. The DNA for the CDR3 is TGTGCCACCAGACCGTCCTTTGGCGGGGGACCCACAGATACGCAGTATTTT.

The sample holds a few counts of this clonotype. The rearrangement joins TRBV7-2 to TRBJ2-1, with D possibly matching TRBD2 (5 bases). The CDR3 sequence is 13 residues long. Germline values: CDR1 SGHTA, CDR2 FQGNSA. The V and J ends lost 1 base and 12 bases respectively, with 13 bases between them. The CDR3: CASSLEAVATQFF. The CDR3 coding sequence is TGTGCCAGCAGCTTAGAAGCGGTGGCCACGCAGTTCTTC.

The chain is built from TRBV20-1 and TRBJ2-4, with TRBD1 matching over 8 bases. The CDR3 consists of 18 residues. Germline CDR1 and CDR2: DFQATT and SNEGSKA (reference sequence). With V trimmed by 0 bases and J by 13 bases, 23 bases remained unmatched. The CDR3 coding sequence is TGCAGTGCTAGAGATTGGAAGCGCGACAGGGGACACCCCTGGGAGCAGTACTTC. It is translated as CSARDWKRDRGHPWEQYF.

V gene TRBV7-9 combines with J gene TRBJ1-4, with 9 bases identical to TRBD1. The CDR3 loop spans 15 amino acids. Trimming at V came to 5 bases and at J to 8 bases, leaving 9 bases not matched to a gene. The V gene's germline CDR1 is SEHNR and CDR2 FQNEAQ (reference sequence). The CDR3 loop reads CASSLGQGEGEKLFF. The CDR3 bases are TGTGCCAGCAGCCTGGGACAGGGCGAGGGCGAAAAACTGTTTTTT.

This clonotype was seen more than once but under ten times. V is TRBV4-2 and J is TRBJ2-1, with D perhaps matching TRBD1 (5 bases). The CDR3 is 14 amino acids. The germline V gene encodes CDR1 LGHNA and CDR2 YNFKEQ. V dropped 2 bases and J dropped 6 bases, with 11 bases sitting between them. CDR3 loop: CASSQPTGFNEQFF. The CDR3 region has the DNA TGTGCCAGCAGCCAACCTACAGGATTCAATGAGCAGTTCTTC.

This clonotype was counted between two and nine times. V usage is TRBV28 and J usage is TRBJ2-1; D possibly matches TRBD1 or TRBD2 (5 bases each). Trimming took off 11 bases at V and 4 bases at J, with 12 bases between the two ends. This CDR3 has 12 residues. CDR1 is MDHEN and CDR2 is SYDVKM in the germline V gene. The CDR3 region is CALRGLYNEQFF. The CDR3 bases are TGTGCCTTGAGGGGTCTATACAATGAGCAGTTCTTC.

A few counts support this clonotype. The genes are TRBV20-1 and TRBJ2-7, with D possibly TRBD1 on 5 matching bases. The CDR3 loop spans 10 amino acids. Germline CDR1 is DFQATT and CDR2 is SNEGSKA (reference sequence). Trimming took 7 bases from V and 4 from J, leaving 8 bases between them. CDR3 sequence (DNA): TGCAGTGTAGGGGTTTACGAGCAGTACTTC. It specifies CSVGVYEQYF.

The chain carries TRBV3-1 and TRBJ2-5, with D perhaps TRBD1 (6 bases). V was pared by 5 bases and J by 3 bases, with 13 bases between. The CDR3 extends over 14 amino acids. Germline V lookup: CDR1 LGHDT, CDR2 YNNKEL (reference sequence). The DNA for the CDR3 is TGTGCCAGCAGCTCAAGGGCAGGGGAAGAGACCCAGTACTTC. It is translated as CASSSRAGEETQYF.

The chain links TRBV5-4 to TRBJ2-1; D possibly corresponds to TRBD2 (5 bases). This CDR3 is built from 16 residues. Germline CDR1 is SGHNT and CDR2 is YYREEE (reference sequence). V lost 2 bases and J 3 bases, leaving 15 bases between the germline ends. In DNA form, the CDR3 reads TGTGCCAGCAGCTTACAGATCCTAGGAGGCTACAATGAGCAGTTCTTC. It yields the protein CASSLQILGGYNEQFF.

This clonotype was found once. Compared with germline, one end of the junction differs, possibly owing to a read error. V is TRBV6-5 and J is TRBJ2-1; D ambiguous. The germline V gene has CDR1 MNHEY and CDR2 SVGAGI. This CDR3 is 11 amino acids long. CDR3 loop: CTSRSLGEQFF. Here the CDR3 DNA reads TGTACCAGCAGGAGCTTGGGGGAGCAGTTCTTC.